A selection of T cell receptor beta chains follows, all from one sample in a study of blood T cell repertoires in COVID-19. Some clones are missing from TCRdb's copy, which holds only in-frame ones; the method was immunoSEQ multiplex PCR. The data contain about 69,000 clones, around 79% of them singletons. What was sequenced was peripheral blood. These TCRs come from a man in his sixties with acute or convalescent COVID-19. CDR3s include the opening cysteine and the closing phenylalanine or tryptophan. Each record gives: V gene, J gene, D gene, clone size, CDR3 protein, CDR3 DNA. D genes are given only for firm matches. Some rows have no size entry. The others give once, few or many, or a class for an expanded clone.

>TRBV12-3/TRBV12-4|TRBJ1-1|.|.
CASRRADTEAFF
TGTGCCAGTCGGAGGGCGGACACTGAAGCTTTCTTT
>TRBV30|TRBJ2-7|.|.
CAWSINREYEQYF
TGTGCCTGGAGCATAAACAGGGAGTACGAGCAGTACTTC
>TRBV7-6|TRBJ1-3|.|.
CASSLTRTSGNTIYF
TGTGCCAGCAGCTTGACACGGACTTCTGGAAACACCATATATTTT
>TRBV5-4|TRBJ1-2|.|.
CASSLRQSNYGYTF
TGTGCCAGCAGCTTGAGACAGTCTAACTATGGCTACACCTTC
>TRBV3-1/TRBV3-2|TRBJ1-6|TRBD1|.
CASSQDSGGNSPLHF
TGTGCCAGCAGCCAAGACTCAGGGGGTAATTCACCCCTCCACTTT
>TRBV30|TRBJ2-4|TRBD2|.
CAWSPRTTSGGTIQYF
TGTGCCTGGAGCCCGCGCACGACTAGCGGGGGGACCATTCAGTACTTC
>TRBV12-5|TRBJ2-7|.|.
CASALTGAYEQYF
TGTGCTAGTGCGTTGACAGGCGCCTACGAGCAGTACTTC
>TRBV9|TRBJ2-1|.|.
CASSPVSYNEQFF
TGTGCCAGCAGCCCGGTGAGCTACAATGAGCAGTTCTTC
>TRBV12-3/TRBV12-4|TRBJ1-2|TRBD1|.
CASTGQPTYGYTF
TGTGCCAGCACGGGACAGCCGACCTATGGCTACACCTTC
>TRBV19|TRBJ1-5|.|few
CASSISGNDQPQHF
TGTGCCAGTAGTATATCCGGGAACGATCAGCCCCAGCATTTT
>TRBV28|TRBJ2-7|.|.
CASSRDTTSYEQYF
TGTGCCAGCAGTCGGGACACCACCTCCTACGAGCAGTACTTC
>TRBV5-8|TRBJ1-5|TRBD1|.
CASSFPYRGQQPQHF
TGTGCCAGCAGCTTCCCCTACAGGGGGCAACAGCCCCAGCATTTT
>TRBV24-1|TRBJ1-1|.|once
CATSRGPRMNTEAFF
TGTGCCACCAGCAGGGGTCCTAGGATGAACACTGAAGCTTTCTTT
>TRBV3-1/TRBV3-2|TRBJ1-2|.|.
CASSQVRGTEDGGYTF
TGTGCCAGCAGCCAAGTTAGAGGCACGGAGGATGGAGGCTACACCTTC
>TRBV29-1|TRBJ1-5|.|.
CSVELQHNQPQHF
TGCAGCGTTGAGTTACAGCACAATCAGCCCCAGCATTTT
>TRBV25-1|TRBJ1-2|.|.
CASSDTRGGNYGYTF
TGTGCCAGCAGTGATACTCGAGGCGGGAACTATGGCTACACCTTC
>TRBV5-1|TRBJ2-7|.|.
CASSLGQYEQYF
TGCGCCAGCAGCTTGGGGCAATACGAGCAGTACTTC
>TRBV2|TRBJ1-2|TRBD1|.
CASKERTGVVNYGYTF
TGTGCCAGCAAAGAAAGGACAGGGGTGGTGAACTATGGCTACACCTTC
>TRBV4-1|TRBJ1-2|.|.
CASSQAAGFYGYTF
TGCGCCAGCAGCCAAGCGGCAGGCTTCTATGGCTACACCTTC
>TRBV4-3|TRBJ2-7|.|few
CASSHHRKNYEQYF
TGCGCCAGCAGCCATCACAGGAAGAACTACGAGCAGTACTTC
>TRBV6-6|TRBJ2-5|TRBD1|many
CASSYFGQAEETQYF
TGTGCCAGCAGTTACTTCGGACAGGCCGAAGAGACCCAGTACTTC
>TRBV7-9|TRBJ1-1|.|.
CASSYREGAFF
TGTGCCAGCAGCTACAGGGAGGGCGCTTTCTTT
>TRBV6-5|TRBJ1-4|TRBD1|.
CASSYDGQGKLFF
TGTGCCAGCAGTTACGATGGACAGGGAAAACTGTTTTTT
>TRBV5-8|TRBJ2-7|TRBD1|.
CASPRQGWDEQYF
TGTGCCAGCCCACGACAGGGGTGGGACGAGCAGTACTTC
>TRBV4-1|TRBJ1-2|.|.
CASSQVVGGYGYTF
TGCGCCAGCAGCCAAGTAGTGGGGGGCTATGGCTACACCTTC
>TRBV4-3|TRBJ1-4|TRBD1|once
CASSQEFGQGVDEKLFF
TGCGCCAGCAGCCAAGAATTCGGCCAGGGGGTGGATGAAAAACTGTTTTTT
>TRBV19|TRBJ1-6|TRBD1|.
CASRIGGQTETPLHF
TGTGCCAGTAGGATCGGGGGACAGACTGAAACACCCCTCCACTTT
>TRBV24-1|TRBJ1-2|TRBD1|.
CATRDRVHGYTF
TGTGCCACCAGGGACAGGGTCCATGGCTACACCTTC
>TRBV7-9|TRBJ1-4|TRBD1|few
CASSYQDNRGRELFF
TGTGCCAGCAGCTACCAAGACAACAGGGGGCGTGAACTGTTTTTT
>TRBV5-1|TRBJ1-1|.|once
CASSLESGRTEAFF
TGCGCCAGCAGCTTGGAGTCAGGGAGGACTGAAGCTTTCTTT
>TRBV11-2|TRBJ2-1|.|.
CASSFTWGGQGYEQFF
TGTGCCAGCAGCTTCACCTGGGGGGGGCAGGGGTATGAGCAGTTCTTC
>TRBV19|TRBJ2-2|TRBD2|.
CATPKVEFGGGSTGELFF
TGTGCCACCCCCAAGGTCGAGTTTGGCGGGGGGAGCACCGGGGAGCTGTTTTTT
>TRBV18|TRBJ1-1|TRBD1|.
CASSPPLVRGTNTEAFF
TGTGCCAGCTCACCACCTTTGGTCAGGGGGACGAACACTGAAGCTTTCTTT
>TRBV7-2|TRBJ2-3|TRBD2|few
CASSQGLLQQYF
TGTGCCAGCAGCCAGGGACTACTTCAGCAGTATTTT
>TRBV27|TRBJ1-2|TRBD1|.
CASSKSDRGHGYTF
TGTGCCAGCAGCAAATCGGACAGGGGCCATGGCTACACCTTC
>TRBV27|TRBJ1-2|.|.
CASSLNREGGYTF
TGTGCCAGCAGTTTAAACAGGGAGGGAGGTTACACCTTC
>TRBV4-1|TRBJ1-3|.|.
CASSQEGAKNTIYF
TGCGCCAGCAGCCAAGAAGGGGCCAAAAACACCATATATTTT
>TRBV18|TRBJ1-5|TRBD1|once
CASSPGQGTKQPQHF
TGTGCCAGCTCCCCCGGACAGGGGACGAAACAGCCCCAGCATTTT
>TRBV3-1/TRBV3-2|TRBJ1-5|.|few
CASSQDDGEGQPQHF
TGTGCCAGCAGCCAAGATGACGGGGAAGGTCAGCCCCAGCATTTT
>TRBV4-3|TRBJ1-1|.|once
CASSHLTAMNTEAFF
TGCGCCAGCAGCCACCTGACAGCAATGAACACTGAAGCTTTCTTT
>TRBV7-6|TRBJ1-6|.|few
CASSPASSYNSPLHF
TGTGCCAGCAGCCCCGCCAGCTCCTATAATTCACCCCTCCACTTT